The next 21 T cell receptor beta chains were all read from a single sample in a study of monozygotic twins with cystic fibrosis. Profiling relied on immunoSEQ multiplex PCR, and the TCRdb table lists in-frame clones only, not all of them. The profile shows approximately 32,000 clones, just over 95% of them singletons. Sequenced material: blood. These receptors all come from a girl aged 2 to 10 with cystic fibrosis.

With regard to this clone: The same CDR3 can be traced to other DNA sequences in this sample. The chain links TRBV29-1 to TRBJ1-1; no firm D call. The germline CDR1 and CDR2 sequences are SQVTM and ANQGSEA. V was clipped by 1 base and J by 0 bases, with 6 bases between them. This CDR3 spans 13 amino acids. For the CDR3, the DNA is TGCAGCGTTGAAGGACTGATGAACACTGAAGCTTTCTTT. Protein product: CSVEGLMNTEAFF.

This clone was counted a few times. The chain is built from TRBV5-1 and TRBJ2-7; TRBD1 is a possible D gene (6 bases). The CDR3 covers 12 residues. Trimming left V 4 bases short and J 5 bases short, with 10 bases between. Germline loops: CDR1 SGHRS, CDR2 YFSETQ. CDR3 residues: CASSLDSHEQYF. CDR3 DNA: TGCGCCAGCAGCCTGGACAGCCACGAGCAGTACTTC.

In DNA form, the CDR3 reads TGTGCCAGCAGTGGGGGACAGGGAGGGAACACCATATATTTT. Residues: CASSGGQGGNTIYF. The chain couples TRBV25-1 to TRBJ1-3; 9 positions match TRBD1. In germline, CDR1 is MGHDK, CDR2 SYGVNS. There are 14 residues in the CDR3. Germline trimming cut 4 bases from V and 7 bases from J; bases unmatched to any gene: 5.

J is TRBJ2-5 and V is TRBV5-1; no reliable D call. CDR1 and CDR2 (germline): SGHRS, YFSETQ. This CDR3 comprises 13 residues. With 3 bases removed from V and 2 bases from J, the gap between germline ends came to 8 bases. CDR3 loop: CASSSYSQETQYF. The CDR3, as DNA: TGCGCCAGCAGCTCCTACTCACAAGAGACCCAGTACTTC. The full variable domain, completed using reference TRBV5-1 and TRBJ2-5, is KAGVTQTPRYLIKTRGQQVTLSCSPISGHRSVSWYQQTPGQGLQFLFEYFSETQRNKGNFPGRFSGRQFSNSRSEMNVSTLELGDSALYLCASSSYSQETQYFGPGTRLLVL.

The chain uses TRBV10-3 and TRBJ2-1, with 8 bases fitting TRBD2. Germline V CDR1 and CDR2: ENHRY, SYGVKD. The V segment lost 9 bases and the J segment 5 bases; nucleotides outside the gene matches: 9. The CDR3 has 14 amino acids. For the CDR3, the DNA is TGTGCCATGGAAGCGGGAGCCGGGGACAATGAGCAGTTCTTC. Protein product: CAMEAGAGDNEQFF.

There are a few counts of this clone. V and J are TRBV2 and TRBJ2-7, with D perhaps TRBD1 (5 bases). This CDR3 region has 13 residues. Germline V gene data show CDR1 as SNHLY and CDR2 as FYNNEI. The ends were cut back, 6 bases at V and 5 bases at J, with 14 bases in the middle. The CDR3 DNA is TGTGCCAGCAGAGAGGAGTGGGGCCACGAGCAGTACTTC. Its protein is CASREEWGHEQYF.

The chain carries TRBV19 and TRBJ1-2; the match to TRBD1 covers 8 bases. With V trimmed by 5 bases and J by 4 bases, 12 bases remained unmatched. The germline V gene has CDR1 LNHDA and CDR2 SQIVND (reference sequence). The CDR3 length is 16 residues. This chain's CDR3 is CASSPSRTGMVYGYTF. In DNA, the CDR3 is TGTGCCAGTAGTCCCTCGAGGACAGGGATGGTCTATGGCTACACCTTC.

This clone was seen only once. This sequence joins TRBV20-1 and TRBJ2-1; D ambiguous. CDR1 is DFQATT, CDR2 SNEGSKA, per germline (reference sequence). The V end lost 5 bases, the J end lost 6 bases, and 8 bases lay between the germline ends. The CDR3 extends over 11 amino acids. As DNA, the CDR3 is TGCAGTGCTCGATTGGGCAATGAGCAGTTCTTC. Protein: CSARLGNEQFF.

The chain combines TRBV29-1 with TRBJ2-3; 8 bases line up with TRBD2. The germline V gene has CDR1 SQVTM and CDR2 ANQGSEA. Trimming took 6 bases from V and 4 from J; bases not matched to a gene: 9. The CDR3 has 14 amino acids. CDR3 amino acids: CSVRTSRSPDTQYF. CDR3 DNA sequence: TGCAGCGTAAGGACTAGCCGGAGTCCAGATACGCAGTATTTT.

The chain combines TRBV4-1 with TRBJ2-7; TRBD1 agrees at 8 bases. The CDR3 runs to 18 residues. Germline CDR1 and CDR2: MGHRA and YSYEKL. After removal of 3 bases from V and 4 bases from J, the junction contained 17 bases not matched to a gene. The CDR3 nucleotides read TGCGCCAGCAGCCATCCCTCCTCCACAACAGGGGGTATATACGAGCAGTACTTC. This sequence encodes CASSHPSSTTGGIYEQYF.

V gene TRBV7-9 combines with J gene TRBJ1-1; 7 bases line up with TRBD1. CDR3 size: 14 residues. From germline, CDR1 is SEHNR and CDR2 FQNEAQ (reference sequence). The junction had 3 bases not matched to a gene; V was cut back by 0 bases and J by 5 bases. The CDR3 coding sequence is TGTGCCAGCAGCTTAGCGCAGGGGGATACTGAAGCTTTCTTT. Translated, it gives CASSLAQGDTEAFF.

This sequence joins TRBV6-1 and TRBJ1-2, with D tentatively TRBD1 (5 bases). CDR1 is MNHNS, CDR2 SASEGT, per germline. CDR3 length: 14 residues. V lost 8 bases and J lost 5, with 18 bases in between. The CDR3 DNA is TGTGCCAGCTACGTGCCAGGGAACGGGTATGGCTACACCTTC. Amino acids: CASYVPGNGYGYTF.

The chain recombines TRBV6-6 with TRBJ1-1; 10 bases align to TRBD1. CDR1 and CDR2 from the germline V gene are MNHNY and SVGAGI (reference sequence). The V segment lost 2 bases and the J segment 6 bases; nucleotides outside the gene matches: 9. This CDR3 has 16 residues. In nucleotides, the CDR3 is TGTGCCAGCAGTTACGCGACAGGGGGCAAGGGGGCTGAAGCTTTCTTT. Translating gives CASSYATGGKGAEAFF.

The chain joins TRBV27 to TRBJ2-7; D assignment may be TRBD1 or TRBD2 (5 bases each). Trimming pared 0 bases from V and 2 bases from J, leaving 11 bases between. Germline-derived CDR1 and CDR2 are MNHEY and SMNVEV (reference sequence). The CDR3 has 15 amino acids. The CDR3 reads CASSLSGTYPYEQYF. The CDR3 DNA is TGTGCCAGCAGTTTATCGGGGACGTACCCCTACGAGCAGTACTTC.

The chain recombines TRBV11-2 with TRBJ2-3; D might be TRBD2 (5 bases). Germline loops: CDR1 SGHAT, CDR2 FQNNGV. The CDR3 length is 14 residues. Trimming shortened V by 5 bases and J by 0 bases, and 9 bases separated the two germline ends. The chain's CDR3 is CASSQAGSTDTQYF. As DNA, the CDR3 is TGTGCCAGCAGCCAGGCGGGTAGCACAGATACGCAGTATTTT.

This chain joins TRBV15 and TRBJ1-1; D unresolved. Germline values: CDR1 LNHNV, CDR2 YYDKDF (reference sequence). This CDR3 contains 15 residues. The V end lost 0 bases, the J end lost 3 bases, and 11 bases lay between the germline ends. This chain's CDR3 is CATSRDVGSDTEAFF. The CDR3, as DNA: TGTGCCACCAGCAGAGATGTGGGTTCGGACACTGAAGCTTTCTTT.

The chain has TRBV7-7 and TRBJ2-7; D is unclear. Deletions cut 1 base from V and 0 bases from J, with 10 bases between. Germline CDR1 SSHAT, CDR2 FNYEAQ (reference sequence). The CDR3 covers 15 residues. CDR3 nucleotides: TGTGCCAGCAGCTTAGGGTCCCCTAGCTCCTACGAGCAGTACTTC. It codes for CASSLGSPSSYEQYF. The entire variable domain, with the rest obtained from reference TRBV7-7 and TRBJ2-7, is as follows: GAGVSQSPRYKVTKRGQDVTLRCDPISSHATLYWYQQALGQGPEFLTYFNYEAQPDKSGLPSDRFSAERPEGSISTLTIQRTEQRDSAMYRCASSLGSPSSYEQYFGPGTRLTVT.

CDR3 nucleotide sequence: TGTGCCAGCAGTCCCGGGACTAGCGTCGAGCAGTACTTC. This gives the protein CASSPGTSVEQYF. This chain uses TRBV27 with TRBJ2-7; 10 bases match TRBD2. J was trimmed by 6 bases and V by 5 bases; bases with no gene match: 4. Germline values: CDR1 MNHEY, CDR2 SMNVEV (reference sequence). The length of the CDR3 is 13 residues.

The rearrangement uses TRBV5-1 and TRBJ2-3; the D is unclear. V was shortened by 0 bases and J by 6 bases, with 8 bases between the two germline ends. The CDR3 is 13 amino acids. Germline CDR1 is SGHRS and CDR2 is YFSETQ. The CDR3 coding sequence is TGCGCCAGCAGCTTGGCCCGATGGGATACGCAGTATTTT. This codes for CASSLARWDTQYF.

The V and J genes are TRBV6-6 and TRBJ1-2; D is ambiguous. CDR1 MNHNY and CDR2 SVGAGI come from the germline V gene (reference sequence). With 4 bases removed from V and 2 bases from J, the gap between germline ends came to 5 bases. The CDR3 totals 12 residues. The CDR3 reads CASSSYNYGYTF. The DNA for the CDR3 is TGTGCCAGCAGTTCCTACAACTATGGCTACACCTTC.

V usage is TRBV21-1 and J usage is TRBJ2-7; TRBD1 reflects the table's D call only, with no check against the DNA. TRBV21-1 corresponds to a pseudogene. CDR3 size: 19 residues. The CDR3 nucleotides are TGTGCCAGCAGCCTCCGGACAGGGACTCTTACTAGGTCCTCCTACGAGCAGTACTTC. This sequence encodes CASSLRTGTLTRSSYEQYF.